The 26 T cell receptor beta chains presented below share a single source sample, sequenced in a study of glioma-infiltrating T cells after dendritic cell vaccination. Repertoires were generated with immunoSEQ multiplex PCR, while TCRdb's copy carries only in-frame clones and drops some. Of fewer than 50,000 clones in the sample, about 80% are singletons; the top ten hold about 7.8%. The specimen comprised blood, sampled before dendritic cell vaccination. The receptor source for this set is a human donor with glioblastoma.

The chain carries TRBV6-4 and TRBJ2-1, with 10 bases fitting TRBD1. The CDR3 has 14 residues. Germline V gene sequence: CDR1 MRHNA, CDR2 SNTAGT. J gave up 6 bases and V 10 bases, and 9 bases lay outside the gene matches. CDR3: CATRDRGSGNEQFF. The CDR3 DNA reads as TGTGCCACCCGGGACAGGGGTAGTGGCAATGAGCAGTTCTTC.

The chain's CDR3 is CAISGGTAYEQYF. The CDR3 nucleotides read TGTGCCATCAGTGGCGGGACAGCCTACGAGCAGTACTTC. The rearrangement joins TRBV10-3 to TRBJ2-5; tentative D call: TRBD1 (7 bases). The DNA end favors TRBJ2-7, so the J call may be wrong. CDR1 and CDR2 from the germline V gene are ENHRY and SYGVKD. The CDR3 is made up of 13 amino acids.

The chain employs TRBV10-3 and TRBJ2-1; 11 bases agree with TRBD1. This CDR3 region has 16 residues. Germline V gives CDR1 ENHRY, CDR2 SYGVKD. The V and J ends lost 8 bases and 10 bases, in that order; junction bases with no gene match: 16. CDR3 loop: CAIQNGVGQGAAEQFF. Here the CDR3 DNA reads TGTGCCATCCAAAACGGTGTCGGACAGGGGGCTGCGGAGCAGTTCTTC.

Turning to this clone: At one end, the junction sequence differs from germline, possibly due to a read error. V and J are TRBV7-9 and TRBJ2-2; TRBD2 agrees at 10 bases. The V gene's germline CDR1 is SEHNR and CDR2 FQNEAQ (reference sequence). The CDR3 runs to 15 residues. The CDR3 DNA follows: TGCGCCAGCAGCCCAGCGGGGGGGCACACCGGGGAGCTGTTTTTT. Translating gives CASSPAGGHTGELFF.

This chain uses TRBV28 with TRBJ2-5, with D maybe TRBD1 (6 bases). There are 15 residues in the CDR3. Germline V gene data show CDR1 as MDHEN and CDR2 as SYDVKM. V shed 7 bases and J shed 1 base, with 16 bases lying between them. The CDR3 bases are TGTGCCAGCACTGGGGGTTTAGGGGGCCAAGAGACCCAGTACTTC. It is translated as CASTGGLGGQETQYF.

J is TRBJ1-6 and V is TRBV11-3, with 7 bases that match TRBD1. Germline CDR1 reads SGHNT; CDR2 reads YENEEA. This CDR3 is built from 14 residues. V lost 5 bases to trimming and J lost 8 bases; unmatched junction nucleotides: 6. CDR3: CASSRRDRDSPLHF. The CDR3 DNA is TGTGCCAGCAGCCGCCGGGACAGAGATTCACCCCTCCACTTT.

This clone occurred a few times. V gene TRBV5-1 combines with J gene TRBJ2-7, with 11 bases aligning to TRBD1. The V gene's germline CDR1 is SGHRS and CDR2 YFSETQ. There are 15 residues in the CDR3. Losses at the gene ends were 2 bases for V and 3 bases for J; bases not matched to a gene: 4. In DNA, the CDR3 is TGCGCCAGCAGCTTCGGACAGGGGGCCCTCTACGAGCAGTACTTC. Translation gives CASSFGQGALYEQYF.

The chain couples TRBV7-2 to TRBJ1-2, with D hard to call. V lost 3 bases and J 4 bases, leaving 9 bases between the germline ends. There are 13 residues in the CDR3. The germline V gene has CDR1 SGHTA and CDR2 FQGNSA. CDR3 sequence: CASSFPSGYGYTF. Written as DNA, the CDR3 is TGTGCCAGCAGCTTTCCAAGCGGCTATGGCTACACCTTC.

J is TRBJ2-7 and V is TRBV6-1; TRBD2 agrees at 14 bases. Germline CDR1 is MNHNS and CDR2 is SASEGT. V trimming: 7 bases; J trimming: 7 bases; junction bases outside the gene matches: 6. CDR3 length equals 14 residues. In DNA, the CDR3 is TGTGCCAGCAACCCGGGACTAGCGGGGGTAGAGCAGTACTTC. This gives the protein CASNPGLAGVEQYF.

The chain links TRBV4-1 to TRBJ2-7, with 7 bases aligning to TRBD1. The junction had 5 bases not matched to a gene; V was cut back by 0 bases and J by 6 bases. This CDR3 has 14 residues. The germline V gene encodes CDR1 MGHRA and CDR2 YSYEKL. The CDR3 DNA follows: TGCGCCAGCAGCCAAGACGACAGGGTAGTCGAGCAGTACTTC. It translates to CASSQDDRVVEQYF.

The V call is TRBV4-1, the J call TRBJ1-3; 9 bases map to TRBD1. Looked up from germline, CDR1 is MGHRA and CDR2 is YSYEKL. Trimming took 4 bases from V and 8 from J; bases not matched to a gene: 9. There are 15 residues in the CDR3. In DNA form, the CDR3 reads TGCGCCAGCAGCCCCCCAACGGGACAGGGACACACCATATATTTT. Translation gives CASSPPTGQGHTIYF.

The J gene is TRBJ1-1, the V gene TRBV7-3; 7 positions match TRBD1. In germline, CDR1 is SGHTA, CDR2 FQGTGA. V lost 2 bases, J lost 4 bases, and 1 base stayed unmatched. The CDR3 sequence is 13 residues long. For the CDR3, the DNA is TGTGCCAGCAGCTTATCAGGGGGCACTGAAGCTTTCTTT. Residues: CASSLSGGTEAFF. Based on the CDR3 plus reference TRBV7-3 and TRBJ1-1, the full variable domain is GAGVSQTPSNKVTEKGKYVELRCDPISGHTALYWYRQSLGQGPEFLIYFQGTGAADDSGLPNDRFFAVRPEGSVSTLKIQRTERGDSAVYLCASSLSGGTEAFFGQGTRLTVV.

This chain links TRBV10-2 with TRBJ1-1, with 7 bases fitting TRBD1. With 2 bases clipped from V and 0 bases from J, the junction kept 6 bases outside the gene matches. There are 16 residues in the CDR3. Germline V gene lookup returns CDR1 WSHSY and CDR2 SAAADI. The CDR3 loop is CASSERTGYMNTEAFF. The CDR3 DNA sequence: TGCGCCAGCAGTGAGAGGACAGGCTATATGAACACTGAAGCTTTCTTT.

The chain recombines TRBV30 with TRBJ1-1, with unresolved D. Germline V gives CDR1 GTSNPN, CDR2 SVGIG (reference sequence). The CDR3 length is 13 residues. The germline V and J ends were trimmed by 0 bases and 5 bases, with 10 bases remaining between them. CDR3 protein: CAWSVNSGTEAFF. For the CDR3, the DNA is TGTGCCTGGAGTGTTAACTCGGGGACTGAAGCTTTCTTT.

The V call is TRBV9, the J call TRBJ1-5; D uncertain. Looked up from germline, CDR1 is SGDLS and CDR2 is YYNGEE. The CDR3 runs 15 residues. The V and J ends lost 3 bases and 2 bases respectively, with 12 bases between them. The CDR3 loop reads CASSGGPMGNQPQHF. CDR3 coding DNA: TGTGCCAGCAGCGGTGGGCCGATGGGCAATCAGCCCCAGCATTTT. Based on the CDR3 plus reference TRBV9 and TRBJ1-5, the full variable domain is DSGVTQTPKHLITATGQRVTLRCSPRSGDLSVYWYQQSLDQGLQFLIQYYNGEERAKGNILERFSAQQFPDLHSELNLSSLELGDSALYFCASSGGPMGNQPQHFGDGTRLSIL.

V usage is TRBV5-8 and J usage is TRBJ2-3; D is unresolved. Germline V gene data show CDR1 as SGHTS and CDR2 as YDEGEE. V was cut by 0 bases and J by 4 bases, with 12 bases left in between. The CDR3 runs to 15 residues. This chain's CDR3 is CASSLGLINSDTQYF. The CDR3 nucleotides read TGTGCCAGCAGCTTGGGACTGATAAACTCAGATACGCAGTATTTT.

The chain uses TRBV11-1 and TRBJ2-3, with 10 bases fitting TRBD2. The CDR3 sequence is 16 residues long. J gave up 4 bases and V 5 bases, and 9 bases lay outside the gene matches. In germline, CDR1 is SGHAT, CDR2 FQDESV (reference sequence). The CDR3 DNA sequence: TGTGCCAGCAGCCAGGGGGCGAGCGGGAGGGCAGATACGCAGTATTTT. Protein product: CASSQGASGRADTQYF.

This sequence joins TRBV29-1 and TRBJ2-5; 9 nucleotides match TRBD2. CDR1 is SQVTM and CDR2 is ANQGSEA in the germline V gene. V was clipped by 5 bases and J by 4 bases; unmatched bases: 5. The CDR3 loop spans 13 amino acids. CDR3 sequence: CSVQVTSGETQYF. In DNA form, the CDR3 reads TGCAGCGTTCAAGTGACTAGCGGAGAGACCCAGTACTTC.

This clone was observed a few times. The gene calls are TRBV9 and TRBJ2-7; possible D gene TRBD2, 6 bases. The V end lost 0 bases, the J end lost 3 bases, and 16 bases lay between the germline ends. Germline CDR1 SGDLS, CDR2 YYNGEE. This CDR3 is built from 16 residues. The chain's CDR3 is CASSVGRGGSIYEQYF. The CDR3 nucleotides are TGTGCCAGCAGCGTAGGTCGTGGGGGGTCCATCTACGAGCAGTACTTC.

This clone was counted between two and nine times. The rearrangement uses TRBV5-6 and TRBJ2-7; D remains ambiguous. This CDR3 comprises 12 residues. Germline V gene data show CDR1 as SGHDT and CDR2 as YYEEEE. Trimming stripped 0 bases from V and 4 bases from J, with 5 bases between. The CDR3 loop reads CASSLAAYEQYF. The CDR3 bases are TGTGCCAGCAGCTTGGCCGCGTACGAGCAGTACTTC.

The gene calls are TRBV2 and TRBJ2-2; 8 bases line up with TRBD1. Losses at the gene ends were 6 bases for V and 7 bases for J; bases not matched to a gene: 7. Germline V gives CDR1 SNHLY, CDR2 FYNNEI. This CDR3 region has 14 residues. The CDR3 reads CASSPDRDGGELFF. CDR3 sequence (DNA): TGTGCCAGCAGCCCGGACAGGGACGGCGGGGAGCTGTTTTTT.

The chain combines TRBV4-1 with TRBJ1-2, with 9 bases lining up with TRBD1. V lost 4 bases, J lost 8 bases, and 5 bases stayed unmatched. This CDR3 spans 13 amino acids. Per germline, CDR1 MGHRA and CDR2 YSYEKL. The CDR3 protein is CASSPWTGEGYTF. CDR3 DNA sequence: TGCGCCAGCAGCCCATGGACAGGGGAGGGCTACACCTTC.

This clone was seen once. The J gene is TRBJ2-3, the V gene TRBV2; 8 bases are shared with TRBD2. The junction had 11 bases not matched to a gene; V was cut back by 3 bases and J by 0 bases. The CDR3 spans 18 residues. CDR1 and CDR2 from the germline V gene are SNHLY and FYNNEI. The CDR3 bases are TGTGCCAGCAGTGAGAGGTTGCGGGGGGACTTTAGCACAGATACGCAGTATTTT. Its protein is CASSERLRGDFSTDTQYF.

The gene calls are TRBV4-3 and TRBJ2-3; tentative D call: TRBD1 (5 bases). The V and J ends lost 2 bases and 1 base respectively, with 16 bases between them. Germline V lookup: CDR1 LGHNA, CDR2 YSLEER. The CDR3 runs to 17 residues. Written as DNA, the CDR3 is TGCGCCAGCAGCCAATTGACGTGGGGCGCCGGCACAGATACGCAGTATTTT. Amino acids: CASSQLTWGAGTDTQYF.

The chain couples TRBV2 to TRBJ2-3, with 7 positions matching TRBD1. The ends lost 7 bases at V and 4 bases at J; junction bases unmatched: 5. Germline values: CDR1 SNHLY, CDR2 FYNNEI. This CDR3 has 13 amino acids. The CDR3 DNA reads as TGTGCCAGCAACACAGGGGCGGCAGATACGCAGTATTTT. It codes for CASNTGAADTQYF.

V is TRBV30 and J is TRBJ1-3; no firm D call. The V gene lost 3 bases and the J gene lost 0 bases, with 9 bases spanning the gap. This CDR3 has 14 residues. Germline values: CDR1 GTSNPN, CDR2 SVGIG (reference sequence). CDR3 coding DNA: TGTGCCTGGAGCCCACAGAGCTCTGGAAACACCATATATTTT. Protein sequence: CAWSPQSSGNTIYF.